The sequence of this T cell receptor beta chain was determined in a study of cytomegalovirus exposure and HLA in healthy donors. Primers included in the PCR were 60 Vbeta and 13 Jbeta primers. Clones were read by immunoSEQ multiplex PCR, and TCRdb kept only the in-frame ones, dropping some. Counted here are about 130,000 clones, over 70% occurring once; the ten biggest clones make up about 3%. As to this clone: Antigen specificity is unknown.

The germline V and J ends were trimmed by 1 base and 7 bases, with 7 bases remaining between them. The germline V gene has CDR1 SGHDN and CDR2 FVKESK. CDR3 length: 12 amino acids. General study points: Indistinguishable V segments such as TRBV6-2 and TRBV6-3 were excluded. Within the data, a cluster of highly shared sequence variants was likely a sequencing artifact. Available immune exposure information was restricted to CMV serostatus only. Segments of the TCR beta V type were, in most cases, productive about 87% or about 30% of the time in an earlier analysis.

The sequenced sample was PBMCs. The origin of this receptor is a woman aged 60-75 years in good health and CMV-seropositive. This chain uses TRBV14 with TRBJ1-2; D might be TRBD1 (5 bases). The CDR3 sequence: CASSQAGVGYTF. As DNA, the CDR3 is TGTGCCAGCAGCCAAGCGGGGGTTGGCTACACCTTC.